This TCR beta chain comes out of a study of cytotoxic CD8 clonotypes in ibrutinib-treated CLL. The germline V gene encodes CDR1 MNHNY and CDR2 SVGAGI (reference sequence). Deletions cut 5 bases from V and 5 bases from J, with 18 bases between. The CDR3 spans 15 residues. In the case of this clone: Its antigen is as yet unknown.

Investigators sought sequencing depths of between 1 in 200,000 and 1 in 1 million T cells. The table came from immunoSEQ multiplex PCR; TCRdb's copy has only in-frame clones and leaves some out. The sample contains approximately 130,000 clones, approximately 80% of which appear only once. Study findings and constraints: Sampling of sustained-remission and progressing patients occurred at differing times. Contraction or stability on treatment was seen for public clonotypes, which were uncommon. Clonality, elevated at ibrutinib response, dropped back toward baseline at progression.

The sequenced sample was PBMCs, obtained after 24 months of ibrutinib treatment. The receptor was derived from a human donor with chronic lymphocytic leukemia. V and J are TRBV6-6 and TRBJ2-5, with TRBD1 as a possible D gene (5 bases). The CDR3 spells CASSTGSGAAETQYF. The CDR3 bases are TGTGCCAGCAGTACCGGTAGTGGGGCAGCCGAGACCCAGTACTTC.